This T cell receptor beta chain is from a study of lymphopenia after photon versus proton radiotherapy. General observations from the study: Relative stability marked proton patients; photon patients lost diversity and naive cells. After the lymphocyte nadir, photon-treated repertoires showed oligoclonal expansion, especially of CD8+ Temra cells.

In the case of this clone: What it binds is unknown.

Measured with immunoSEQ multiplex PCR; TCRdb has only the in-frame clones, and not every one. The data contain several thousand clones, 70% to 90% of them singletons. The CDR3 length is 12 residues. Deletions cut 4 bases from V and 0 bases from J, with 6 bases between. From germline, CDR1 is GTSNPN and CDR2 SVGIG (reference sequence). The material was peripheral blood, obtained from a patient treated with photon-based radiotherapy. V usage is TRBV30 and J usage is TRBJ1-1, with unresolved D. The TCR comes from a man at least 80 years old with cholangiocarcinoma. In nucleotides, the CDR3 is TGTGCCTGGAATAGGATGAACACTGAAGCTTTCTTT. Translated, it gives CAWNRMNTEAFF.